Below, one TCR beta chain is given with its context. Antigen unknown. The sample belongs to a study of blood T cells in healthy people across ages. Study-level results: Total diversity from one million sequenced T cells was likely underestimated.

Peripheral blood was drawn, roughly 10 milliliters per donor. CDR3 size: 19 residues. V gave up 4 bases and J gave up 0 bases, with 23 bases separating them. CDR1 is LGHNA, CDR2 YNFKEQ, per germline. A second 7 to 11 cycle PCR used barcoded and J-beta primers. A template-switch adaptor containing 12 random nucleotides labeled each cDNA molecule. Paired-end reads containing CDR3 totaled no fewer than 3 million for each sample. One entry per CDR3 protein results from TCRdb running MiXCR on the 5' RACE reads. Here the sample spans about 830,000 distinct CDR3 sequences, approximately 65% being singletons. The sequenced sample consisted of blood. This receptor was obtained from a man aged 25-45 years in good health. The chain is built from TRBV4-2 and TRBJ2-3; possibly TRBD2 for D (6 bases). The CDR3 sequence is CASSPIPGSGESSTDTQYF. The CDR3 nucleotides are TGTGCCAGCAGCCCAATCCCGGGTAGCGGAGAATCTAGCACAGATACGCAGTATTTT.